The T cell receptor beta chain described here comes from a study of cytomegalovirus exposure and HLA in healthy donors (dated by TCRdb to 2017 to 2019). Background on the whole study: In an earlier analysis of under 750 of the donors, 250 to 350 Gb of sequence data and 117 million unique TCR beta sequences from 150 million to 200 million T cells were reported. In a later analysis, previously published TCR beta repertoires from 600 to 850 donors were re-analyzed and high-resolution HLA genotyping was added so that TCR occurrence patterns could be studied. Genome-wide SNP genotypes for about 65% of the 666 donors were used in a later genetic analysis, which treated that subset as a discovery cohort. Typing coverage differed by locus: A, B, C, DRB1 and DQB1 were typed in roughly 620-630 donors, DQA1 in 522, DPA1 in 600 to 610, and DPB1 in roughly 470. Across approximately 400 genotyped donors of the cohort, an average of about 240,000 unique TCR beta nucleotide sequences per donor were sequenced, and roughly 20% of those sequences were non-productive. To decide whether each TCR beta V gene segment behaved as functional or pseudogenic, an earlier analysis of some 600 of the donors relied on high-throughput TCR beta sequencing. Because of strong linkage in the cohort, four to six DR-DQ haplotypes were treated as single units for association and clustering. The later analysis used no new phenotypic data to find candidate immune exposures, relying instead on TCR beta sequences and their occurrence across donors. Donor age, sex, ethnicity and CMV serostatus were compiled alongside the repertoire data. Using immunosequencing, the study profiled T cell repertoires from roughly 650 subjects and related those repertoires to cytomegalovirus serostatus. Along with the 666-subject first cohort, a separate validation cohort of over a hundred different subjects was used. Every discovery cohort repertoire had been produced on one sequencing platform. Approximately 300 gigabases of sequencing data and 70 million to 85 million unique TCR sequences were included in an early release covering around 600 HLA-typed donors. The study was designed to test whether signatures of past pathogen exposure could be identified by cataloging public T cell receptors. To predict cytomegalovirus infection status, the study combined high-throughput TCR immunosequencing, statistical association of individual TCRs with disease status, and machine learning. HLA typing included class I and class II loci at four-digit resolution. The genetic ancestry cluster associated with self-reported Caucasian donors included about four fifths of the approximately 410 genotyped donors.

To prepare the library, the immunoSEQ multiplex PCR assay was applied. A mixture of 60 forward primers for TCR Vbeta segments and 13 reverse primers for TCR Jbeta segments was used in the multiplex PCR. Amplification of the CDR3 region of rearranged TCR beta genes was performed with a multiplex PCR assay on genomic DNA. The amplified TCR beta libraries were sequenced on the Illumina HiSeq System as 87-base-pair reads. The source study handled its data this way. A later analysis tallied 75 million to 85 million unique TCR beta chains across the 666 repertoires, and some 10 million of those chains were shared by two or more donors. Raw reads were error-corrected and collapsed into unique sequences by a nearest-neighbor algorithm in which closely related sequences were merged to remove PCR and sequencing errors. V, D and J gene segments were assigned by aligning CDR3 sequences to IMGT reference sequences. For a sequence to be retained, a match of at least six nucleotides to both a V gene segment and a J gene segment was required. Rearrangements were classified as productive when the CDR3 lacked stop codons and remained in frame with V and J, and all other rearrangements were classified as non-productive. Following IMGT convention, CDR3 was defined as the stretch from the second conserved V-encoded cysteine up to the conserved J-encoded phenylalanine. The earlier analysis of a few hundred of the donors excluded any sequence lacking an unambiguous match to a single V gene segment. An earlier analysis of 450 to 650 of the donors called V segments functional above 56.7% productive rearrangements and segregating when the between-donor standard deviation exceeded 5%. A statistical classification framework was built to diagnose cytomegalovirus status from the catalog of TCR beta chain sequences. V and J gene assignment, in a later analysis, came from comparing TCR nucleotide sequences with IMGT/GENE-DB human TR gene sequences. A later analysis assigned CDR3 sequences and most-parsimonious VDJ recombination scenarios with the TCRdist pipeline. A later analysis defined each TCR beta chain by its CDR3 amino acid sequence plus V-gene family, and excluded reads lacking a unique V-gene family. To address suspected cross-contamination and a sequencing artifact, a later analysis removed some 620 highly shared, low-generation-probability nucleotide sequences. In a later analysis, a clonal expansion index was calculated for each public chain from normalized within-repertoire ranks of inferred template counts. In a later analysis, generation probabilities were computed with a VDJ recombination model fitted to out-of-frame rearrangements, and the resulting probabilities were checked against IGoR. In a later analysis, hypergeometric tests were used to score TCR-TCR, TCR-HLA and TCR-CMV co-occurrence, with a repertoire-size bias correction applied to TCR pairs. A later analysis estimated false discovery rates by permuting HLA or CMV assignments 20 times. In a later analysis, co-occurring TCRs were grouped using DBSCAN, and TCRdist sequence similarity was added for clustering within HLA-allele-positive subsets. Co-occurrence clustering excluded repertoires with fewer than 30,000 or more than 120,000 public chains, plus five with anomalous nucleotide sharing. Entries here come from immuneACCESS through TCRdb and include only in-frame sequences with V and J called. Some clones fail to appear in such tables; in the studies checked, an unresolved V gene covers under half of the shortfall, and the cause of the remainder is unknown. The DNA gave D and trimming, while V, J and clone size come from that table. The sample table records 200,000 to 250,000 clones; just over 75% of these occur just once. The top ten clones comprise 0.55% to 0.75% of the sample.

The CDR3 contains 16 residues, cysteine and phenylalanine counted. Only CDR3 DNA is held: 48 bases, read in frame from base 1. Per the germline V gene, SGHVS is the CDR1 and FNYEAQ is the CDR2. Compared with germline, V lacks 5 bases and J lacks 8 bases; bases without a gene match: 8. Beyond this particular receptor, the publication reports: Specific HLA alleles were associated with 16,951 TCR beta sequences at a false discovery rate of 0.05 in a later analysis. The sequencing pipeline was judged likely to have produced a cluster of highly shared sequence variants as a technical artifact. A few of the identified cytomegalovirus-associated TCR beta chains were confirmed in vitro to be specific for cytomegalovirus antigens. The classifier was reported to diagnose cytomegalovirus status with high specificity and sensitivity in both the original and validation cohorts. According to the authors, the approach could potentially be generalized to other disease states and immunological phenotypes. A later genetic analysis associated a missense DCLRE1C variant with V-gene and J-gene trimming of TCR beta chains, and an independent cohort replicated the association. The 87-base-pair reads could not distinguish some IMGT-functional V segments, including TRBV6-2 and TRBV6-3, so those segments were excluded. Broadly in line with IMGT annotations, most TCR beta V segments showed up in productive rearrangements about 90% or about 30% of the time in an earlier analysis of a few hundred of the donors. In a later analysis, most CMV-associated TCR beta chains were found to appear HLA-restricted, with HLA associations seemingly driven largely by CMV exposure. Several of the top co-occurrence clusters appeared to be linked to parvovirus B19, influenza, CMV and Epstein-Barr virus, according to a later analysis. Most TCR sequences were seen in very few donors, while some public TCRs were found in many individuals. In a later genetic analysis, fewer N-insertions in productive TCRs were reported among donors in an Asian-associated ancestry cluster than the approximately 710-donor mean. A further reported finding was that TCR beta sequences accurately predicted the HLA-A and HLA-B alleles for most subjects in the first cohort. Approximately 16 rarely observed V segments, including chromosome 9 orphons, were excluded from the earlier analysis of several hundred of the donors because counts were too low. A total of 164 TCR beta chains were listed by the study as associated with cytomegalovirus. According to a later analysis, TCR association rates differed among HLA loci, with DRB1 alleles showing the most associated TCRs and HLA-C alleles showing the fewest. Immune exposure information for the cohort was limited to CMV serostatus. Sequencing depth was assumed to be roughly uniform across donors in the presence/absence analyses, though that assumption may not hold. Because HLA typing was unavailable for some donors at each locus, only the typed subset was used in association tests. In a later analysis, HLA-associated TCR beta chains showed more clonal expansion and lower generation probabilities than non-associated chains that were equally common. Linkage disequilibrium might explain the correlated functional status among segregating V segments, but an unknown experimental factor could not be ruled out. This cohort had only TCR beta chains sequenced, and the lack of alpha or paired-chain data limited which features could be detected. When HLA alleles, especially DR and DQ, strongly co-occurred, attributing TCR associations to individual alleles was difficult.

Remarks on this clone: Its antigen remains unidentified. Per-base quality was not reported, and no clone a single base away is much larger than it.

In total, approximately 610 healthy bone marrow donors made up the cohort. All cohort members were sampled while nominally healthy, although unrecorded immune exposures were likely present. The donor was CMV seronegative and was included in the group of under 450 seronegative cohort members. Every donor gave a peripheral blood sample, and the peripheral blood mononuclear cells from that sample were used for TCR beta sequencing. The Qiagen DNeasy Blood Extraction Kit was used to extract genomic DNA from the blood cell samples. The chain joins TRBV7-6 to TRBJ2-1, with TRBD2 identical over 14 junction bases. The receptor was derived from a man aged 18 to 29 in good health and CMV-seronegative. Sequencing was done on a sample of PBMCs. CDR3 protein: CASSSGLAGGAYEQFF. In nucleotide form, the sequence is TGTGCCAGCAGCAGCGGACTAGCGGGAGGAGCCTATGAGCAGTTCTTC.